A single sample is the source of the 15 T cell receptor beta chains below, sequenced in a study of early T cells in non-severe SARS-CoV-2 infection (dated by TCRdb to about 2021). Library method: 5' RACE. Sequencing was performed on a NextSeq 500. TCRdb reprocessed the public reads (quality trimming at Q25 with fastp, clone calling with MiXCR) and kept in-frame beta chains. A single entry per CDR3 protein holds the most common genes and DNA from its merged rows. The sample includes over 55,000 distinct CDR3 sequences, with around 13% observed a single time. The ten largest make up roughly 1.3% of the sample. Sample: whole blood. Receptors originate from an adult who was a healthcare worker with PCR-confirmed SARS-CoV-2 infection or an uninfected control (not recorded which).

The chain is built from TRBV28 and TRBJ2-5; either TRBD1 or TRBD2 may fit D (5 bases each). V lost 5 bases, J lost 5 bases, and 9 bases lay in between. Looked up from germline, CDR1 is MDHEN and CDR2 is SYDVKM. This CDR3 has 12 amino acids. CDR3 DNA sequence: TGTGCCAGCAGTACCGAGGGGGAGACCCAGTACTTC. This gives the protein CASSTEGETQYF.

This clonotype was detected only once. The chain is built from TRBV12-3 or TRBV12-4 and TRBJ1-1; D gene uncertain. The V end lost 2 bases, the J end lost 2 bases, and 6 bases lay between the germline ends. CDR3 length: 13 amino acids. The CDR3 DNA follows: TGTGCCAGCAGTTTACCGGGAAACACTGAAGCTTTCTTT. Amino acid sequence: CASSLPGNTEAFF.

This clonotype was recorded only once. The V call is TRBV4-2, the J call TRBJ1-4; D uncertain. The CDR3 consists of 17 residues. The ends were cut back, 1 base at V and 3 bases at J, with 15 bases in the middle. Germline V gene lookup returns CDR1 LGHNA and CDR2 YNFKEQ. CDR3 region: CASSQGSSGRANEKLFF. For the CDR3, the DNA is TGTGCCAGCAGCCAAGGAAGCTCGGGAAGGGCTAATGAAAAACTGTTTTTT.

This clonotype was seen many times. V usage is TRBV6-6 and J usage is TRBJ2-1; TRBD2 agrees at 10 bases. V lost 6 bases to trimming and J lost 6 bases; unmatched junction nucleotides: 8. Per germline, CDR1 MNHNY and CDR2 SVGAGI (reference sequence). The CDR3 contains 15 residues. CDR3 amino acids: CASSLEASGSNEQFF. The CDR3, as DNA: TGTGCCAGCAGCCTCGAGGCTAGCGGGAGCAATGAGCAGTTCTTC.

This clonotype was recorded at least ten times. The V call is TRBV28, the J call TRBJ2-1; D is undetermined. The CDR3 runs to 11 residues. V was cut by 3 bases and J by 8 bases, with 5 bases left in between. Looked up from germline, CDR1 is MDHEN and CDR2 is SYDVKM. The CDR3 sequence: CASSLDDEQFF. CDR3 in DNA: TGTGCCAGCAGTTTGGACGATGAGCAGTTCTTC.

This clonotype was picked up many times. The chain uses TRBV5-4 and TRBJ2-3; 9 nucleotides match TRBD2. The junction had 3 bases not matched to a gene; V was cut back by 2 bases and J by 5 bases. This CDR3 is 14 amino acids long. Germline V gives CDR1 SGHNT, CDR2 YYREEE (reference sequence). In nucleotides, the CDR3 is TGTGCCAGCAGCTTTAGCGGGAGTGGAGATACGCAGTATTTT. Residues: CASSFSGSGDTQYF.

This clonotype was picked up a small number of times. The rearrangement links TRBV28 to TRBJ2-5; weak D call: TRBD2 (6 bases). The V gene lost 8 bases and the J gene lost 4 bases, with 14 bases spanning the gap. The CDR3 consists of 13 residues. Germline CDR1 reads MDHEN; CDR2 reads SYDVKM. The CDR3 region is CASASSVPETQYF. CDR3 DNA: TGTGCCAGCGCCTCTAGCGTCCCAGAGACCCAGTACTTC.

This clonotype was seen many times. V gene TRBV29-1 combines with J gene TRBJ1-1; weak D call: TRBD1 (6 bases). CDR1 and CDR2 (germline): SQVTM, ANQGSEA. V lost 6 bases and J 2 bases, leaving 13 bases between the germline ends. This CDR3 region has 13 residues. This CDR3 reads CSVSGHRNTEAFF. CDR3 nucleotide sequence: TGCAGCGTCTCGGGACACCGCAACACTGAAGCTTTCTTT. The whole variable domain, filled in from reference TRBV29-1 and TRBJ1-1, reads SAVISQKPSRDICQRGTSLTIQCQVDSQVTMMFWYRQQPGQSLTLIATANQGSEATYESGFVIDKFPISRPNLTFSTLTVSNMSPEDSSIYLCSVSGHRNTEAFFGQGTRLTVV.

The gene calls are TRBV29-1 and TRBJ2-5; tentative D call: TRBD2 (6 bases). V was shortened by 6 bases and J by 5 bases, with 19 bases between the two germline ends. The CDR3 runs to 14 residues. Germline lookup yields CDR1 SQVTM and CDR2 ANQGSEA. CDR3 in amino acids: CSVRDGPSEETQYF. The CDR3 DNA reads TGCAGCGTGAGGGACGGTCCTAGCGAGGAGACCCAGTACTTC.

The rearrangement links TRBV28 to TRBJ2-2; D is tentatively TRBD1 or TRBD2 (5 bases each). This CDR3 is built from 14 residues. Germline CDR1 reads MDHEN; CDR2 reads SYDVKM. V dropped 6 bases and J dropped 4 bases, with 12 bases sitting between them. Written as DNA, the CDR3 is TGTGCCAGCAGAGGGACGGCGATCACCGGGGAGCTGTTTTTT. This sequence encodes CASRGTAITGELFF.

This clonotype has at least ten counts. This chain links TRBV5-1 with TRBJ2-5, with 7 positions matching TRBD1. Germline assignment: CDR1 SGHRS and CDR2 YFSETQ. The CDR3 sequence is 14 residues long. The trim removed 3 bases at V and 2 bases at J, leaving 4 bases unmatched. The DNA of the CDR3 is TGCGCCAGCAGCTCAGGGACAGTGCAAGAGACCCAGTACTTC. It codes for CASSSGTVQETQYF.

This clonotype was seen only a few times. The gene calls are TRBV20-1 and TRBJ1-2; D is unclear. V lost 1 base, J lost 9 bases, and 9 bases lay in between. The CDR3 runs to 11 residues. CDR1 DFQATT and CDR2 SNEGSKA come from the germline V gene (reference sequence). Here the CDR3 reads CSARGPGSYTF. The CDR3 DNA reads TGCAGTGCTAGAGGTCCGGGAAGCTACACCTTC.

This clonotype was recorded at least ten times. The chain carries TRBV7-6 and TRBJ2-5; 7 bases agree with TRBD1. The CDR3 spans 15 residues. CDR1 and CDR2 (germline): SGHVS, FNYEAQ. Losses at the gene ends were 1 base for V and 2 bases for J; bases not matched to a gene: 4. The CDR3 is CASSLGGTDQETQYF. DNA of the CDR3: TGTGCCAGCAGCTTAGGTGGGACAGATCAAGAGACCCAGTACTTC. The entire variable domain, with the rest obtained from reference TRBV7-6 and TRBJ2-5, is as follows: GAGVSQSPRYKVTKRGQDVALRCDPISGHVSLYWYRQALGQGPEFLTYFNYEAQQDKSGLPNDRFSAERPEGSISTLTIQRTEQRDSAMYRCASSLGGTDQETQYFGPGTRLLVL.

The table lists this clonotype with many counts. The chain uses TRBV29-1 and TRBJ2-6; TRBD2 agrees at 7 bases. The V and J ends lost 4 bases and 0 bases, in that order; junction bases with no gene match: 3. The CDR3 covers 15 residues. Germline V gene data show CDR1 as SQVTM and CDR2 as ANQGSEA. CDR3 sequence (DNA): TGCAGCGTTGCCACGGGGGGCTCTGGGGCCAACGTCCTGACTTTC. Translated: CSVATGGSGANVLTF. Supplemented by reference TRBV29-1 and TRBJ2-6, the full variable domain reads SAVISQKPSRDICQRGTSLTIQCQVDSQVTMMFWYRQQPGQSLTLIATANQGSEATYESGFVIDKFPISRPNLTFSTLTVSNMSPEDSSIYLCSVATGGSGANVLTFGAGSRLTVL.

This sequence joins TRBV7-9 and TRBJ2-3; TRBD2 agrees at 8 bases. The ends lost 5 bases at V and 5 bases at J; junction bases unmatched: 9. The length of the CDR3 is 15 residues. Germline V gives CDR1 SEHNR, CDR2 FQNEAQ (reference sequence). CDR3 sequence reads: CASSPTGGQRDTQYF. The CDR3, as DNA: TGTGCCAGCAGCCCTACGGGGGGGCAGAGAGATACGCAGTATTTT.